The 15 T cell receptor beta chains below were found in one sample sequenced in a study of cytomegalovirus exposure and HLA in healthy donors (dated by TCRdb to about 2017). The library was generated by the immunoSEQ multiplex PCR assay. The multiplex PCR relied on a mix of 60 forward primers for TCR Vbeta segments and 13 reverse primers for TCR Jbeta segments. TCRdb re-hosts the immuneACCESS table, in-frame sequences only. Its copies lack some clones; in the studies checked, an unresolved V gene accounts for under half of them, and the cause for the rest is not known. The sample profile shows about 99,000 clones; over 70% of them were found once. Jointly, the top ten make up over 4% of the sample. The material sequenced was PBMCs. The receptors come from a man aged 45 to 65 in good health and CMV-seropositive.

The gene calls are TRBV2 and TRBJ1-1, with unresolved D. This CDR3 contains 14 residues. Between the trimmed V and J ends, which lost 2 bases and 0 bases, there was a span of 7 bases. Per the germline V gene, CDR1 is SNHLY and CDR2 is FYNNEI. CDR3 sequence: CASSEHSMNTEAFF. In nucleotides, the CDR3 is TGTGCCAGCAGTGAACATTCAATGAACACTGAAGCTTTCTTT.

This clone has more than one count but fewer than ten. The V call is TRBV19, the J call TRBJ1-5; the match to TRBD1 covers 11 bases. CDR1 and CDR2 (germline): LNHDA, SQIVND (reference sequence). The CDR3 is 15 amino acids. Germline trimming cut 6 bases from V and 6 bases from J; bases unmatched to any gene: 7. CDR3 residues: CASSRGQGAGQPQHF. The CDR3 bases are TGTGCCAGTAGCCGCGGACAGGGGGCCGGTCAGCCCCAGCATTTT.

The V gene is TRBV9, the J gene TRBJ2-7; TRBD2 agrees at 11 bases. With 10 bases clipped from V and 0 bases from J, the junction kept 9 bases outside the gene matches. There are 15 residues in the CDR3. The germline V gene has CDR1 SGDLS and CDR2 YYNGEE. CDR3 nucleotides: TGTGCCCTCCGGACTAGCGGGCGTAGCTCCTACGAGCAGTACTTC. The encoded protein is CALRTSGRSSYEQYF.

The V call is TRBV7-9, the J call TRBJ2-7, with D possibly matching TRBD2 (6 bases). Germline V lookup: CDR1 SEHNR, CDR2 FQNEAQ (reference sequence). This CDR3 spans 14 amino acids. The V end was cut by 1 base, the J end by 4 bases, with 11 bases between. The CDR3 is CASSLGGDLYEQYF. CDR3 sequence (DNA): TGTGCCAGCAGCTTAGGGGGGGACCTTTACGAGCAGTACTTC.

For the CDR3, the DNA is TGTGCCAGCAGCGTCGACAGTACTACCTACGAGCAGTACTTC. Residues: CASSVDSTTYEQYF. This chain joins TRBV28 and TRBJ2-7, with D possibly being TRBD1 (5 bases). V shed 6 bases and J shed 2 bases, with 14 bases lying between them. This CDR3 is built from 14 residues. Germline CDR1 and CDR2: MDHEN and SYDVKM.

The chain carries TRBV10-3 and TRBJ2-2; weak D call: TRBD1 (6 bases). The germline V gene has CDR1 ENHRY and CDR2 SYGVKD. V lost 7 bases, J lost 3 bases, and 12 bases lay in between. This CDR3 contains 14 residues. In DNA, the CDR3 is TGTGCCATCAAGGGAAACAGGGACACCGGGGAGCTGTTTTTT. The encoded protein is CAIKGNRDTGELFF.

The rearrangement links TRBV7-9 to TRBJ2-1; a weak D match, TRBD2 (6 bases). The length of the CDR3 is 17 residues. The germline V gene encodes CDR1 SEHNR and CDR2 FQNEAQ (reference sequence). The germline V and J ends were trimmed by 5 bases and 2 bases, with 19 bases remaining between them. The CDR3 reads CASSHPTGGAAYNEQFF. CDR3 nucleotide sequence: TGTGCCAGCAGCCACCCGACTGGCGGGGCCGCCTACAATGAGCAGTTCTTC. The entire variable domain, with the rest obtained from reference TRBV7-9 and TRBJ2-1, is as follows: DTGVSQNPRHKITKRGQNVTFRCDPISEHNRLYWYRQTLGQGPEFLTYFQNEAQLEKSRLLSDRFSAERPKGSFSTLEIQRTEQGDSAMYLCASSHPTGGAAYNEQFFGPGTRLTVL.

The chain has TRBV11-3 and TRBJ2-2; tentatively, D is TRBD2 (5 bases). CDR1 is SGHNT and CDR2 is YENEEA in the germline V gene. V lost 5 bases to trimming and J lost 5 bases, with 12 bases between them. CDR3 length equals 14 residues. CDR3 loop: CASSLEGATGELFF. The DNA for the CDR3 is TGTGCCAGCAGCCTCGAGGGCGCTACCGGGGAGCTGTTTTTT.

The rearrangement uses TRBV7-9 and TRBJ1-2, with D unclear. V was shortened by 8 bases and J by 4 bases, with 14 bases between the two germline ends. The CDR3 runs 13 residues. From germline, CDR1 is SEHNR and CDR2 FQNEAQ (reference sequence). CDR3 nucleotide sequence: TGTGCCAGCGGAGAGGGAAATACCTATGGCTACACCTTC. It encodes CASGEGNTYGYTF.

This chain's CDR3 is CAWSPGGAEAFF. Written as DNA, the CDR3 is TGTGCCTGGAGCCCAGGGGGCGCTGAAGCTTTCTTT. The V call is TRBV30, the J call TRBJ1-1; TRBD1 matches 8 bases. From germline, CDR1 is GTSNPN and CDR2 SVGIG (reference sequence). Trimming cost V 3 bases and J 6 bases; bases outside gene matches: 3. The length of the CDR3 is 12 residues.

The chain has TRBV27 and TRBJ2-1, with TRBD1 matching 8 bases. V shed 7 bases and J 4 bases; nucleotides not matched to a gene: 12. This CDR3 region has 16 residues. Germline V gene lookup returns CDR1 MNHEY and CDR2 SMNVEV (reference sequence). The chain's CDR3 is CASTQRQGARYNEQFF. CDR3 coding DNA: TGTGCCAGCACCCAAAGGCAGGGGGCTAGGTACAATGAGCAGTTCTTC.

The CDR3 DNA reads as TGTGCCAGCAGCTTGGTGGGGACTTACACCGGGGAGCTGTTTTTT. It is translated as CASSLVGTYTGELFF. J is TRBJ2-2 and V is TRBV5-4; maybe TRBD2 (6 bases). Germline-derived CDR1 and CDR2 are SGHNT and YYREEE (reference sequence). V lost 0 bases to trimming and J lost 3 bases, with 9 bases between them. CDR3 size: 15 residues.

This clone showed up just once. The genes are TRBV6-5 and TRBJ2-2; possible D gene TRBD2, 5 bases. CDR3 length: 14 amino acids. Germline CDR1 reads MNHEY; CDR2 reads SVGAGI. Deletions cut 6 bases from V and 7 bases from J, with 15 bases between. The CDR3 DNA reads as TGTGCCAGCAGATCACGGACTGTTGACGGGGAGCTGTTTTTT. It translates to CASRSRTVDGELFF.

This chain connects TRBV6-6 to TRBJ2-1; 9 bases are shared with TRBD1. J gave up 2 bases and V 7 bases, and 3 bases lay outside the gene matches. CDR1 MNHNY and CDR2 SVGAGI come from the germline V gene (reference sequence). The CDR3 consists of 14 residues. CDR3 bases: TGTGCCAGCACCCGGACAGGGGCCTACAATGAGCAGTTCTTC. Residues: CASTRTGAYNEQFF.

The CDR3 sequence: CSVSFGENTEAFF. CDR3 bases: TGCAGCGTTTCCTTTGGAGAGAACACTGAAGCTTTCTTT. The V and J genes are TRBV29-1 and TRBJ1-1; D is uncertain. The CDR3 runs to 13 residues. CDR1 and CDR2 (germline): SQVTM, ANQGSEA. Trimming took 5 bases from V and 1 from J, leaving 11 bases between them.